This entry describes one T cell receptor (beta chain). As yet, its antigen is unknown. V was clipped by 6 bases and J by 7 bases; unmatched bases: 5. The CDR3 contains 14 residues. Germline V gene lookup returns CDR1 SGHNT and CDR2 YYREEE (reference sequence). The data were obtained in a study of cytomegalovirus exposure and HLA in healthy donors. Overall study results and limits: The study found most TCR sequences rare, yet found some public TCRs in many donors.

13 Jbeta primers and 60 Vbeta primers were used for the PCR. This table comes from immunoSEQ multiplex PCR, and its TCRdb copy is limited to in-frame clones, with some not included. The sample lists about 160,000 clones, around 75% occurring once. The genes are TRBV5-4 and TRBJ1-4; 11 bases map to TRBD1. The clonotype was recovered from a woman in her 50s in good health and CMV-seropositive. The sequencing input was PBMCs. CDR3 DNA: TGTGCCAGCACCCGGACAGGGGGCGGTGAAAAACTGTTTTTT. This translates into CASTRTGGGEKLFF.